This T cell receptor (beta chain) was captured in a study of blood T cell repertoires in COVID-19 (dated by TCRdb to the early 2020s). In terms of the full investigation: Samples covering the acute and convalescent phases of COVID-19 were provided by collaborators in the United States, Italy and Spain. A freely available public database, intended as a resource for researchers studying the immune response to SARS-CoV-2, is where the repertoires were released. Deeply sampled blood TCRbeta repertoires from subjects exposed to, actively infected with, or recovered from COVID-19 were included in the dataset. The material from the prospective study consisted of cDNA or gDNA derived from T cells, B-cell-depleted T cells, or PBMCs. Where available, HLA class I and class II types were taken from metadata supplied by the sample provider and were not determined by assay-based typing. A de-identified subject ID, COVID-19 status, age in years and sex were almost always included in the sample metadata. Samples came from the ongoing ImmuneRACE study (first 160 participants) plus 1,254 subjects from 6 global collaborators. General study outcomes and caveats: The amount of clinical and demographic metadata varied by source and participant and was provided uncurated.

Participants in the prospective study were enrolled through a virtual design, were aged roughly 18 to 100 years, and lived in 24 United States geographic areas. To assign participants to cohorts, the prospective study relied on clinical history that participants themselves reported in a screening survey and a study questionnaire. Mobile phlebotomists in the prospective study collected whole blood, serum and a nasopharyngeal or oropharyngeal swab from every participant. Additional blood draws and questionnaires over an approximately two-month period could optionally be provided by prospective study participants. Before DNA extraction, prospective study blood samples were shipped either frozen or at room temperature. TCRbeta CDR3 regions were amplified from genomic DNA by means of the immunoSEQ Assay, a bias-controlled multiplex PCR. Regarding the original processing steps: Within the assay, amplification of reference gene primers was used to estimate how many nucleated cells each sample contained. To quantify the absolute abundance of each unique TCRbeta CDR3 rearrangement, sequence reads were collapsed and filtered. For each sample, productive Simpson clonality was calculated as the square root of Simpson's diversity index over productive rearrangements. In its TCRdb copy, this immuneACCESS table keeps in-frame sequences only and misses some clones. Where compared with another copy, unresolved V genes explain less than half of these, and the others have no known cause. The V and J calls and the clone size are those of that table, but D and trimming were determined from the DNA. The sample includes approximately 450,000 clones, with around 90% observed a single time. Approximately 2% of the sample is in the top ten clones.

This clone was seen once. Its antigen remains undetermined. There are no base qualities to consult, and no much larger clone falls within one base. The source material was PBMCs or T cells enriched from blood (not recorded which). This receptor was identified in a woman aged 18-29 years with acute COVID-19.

CDR3 loop: CASSLERWFRDGTEAFF. The nucleotide sequence reads as follows: TGTGCCAGCAGCTTAGAACGATGGTTCAGGGATGGAACTGAAGCTTTCTTT. The chain is encoded by TRBV7-8 joined to TRBJ1-1; matching of 5 bases hints at TRBD1 as the D gene. Deletion took 1 base off V and 5 bases off J, with a span of 20 bases between the germline ends. From cysteine to phenylalanine, the CDR3 is 17 amino acids long. Just the 51-base CDR3 DNA is kept, in frame starting at base 1. As encoded in the germline V gene, CDR1 is SGHVS while CDR2 is FQNEAQ.